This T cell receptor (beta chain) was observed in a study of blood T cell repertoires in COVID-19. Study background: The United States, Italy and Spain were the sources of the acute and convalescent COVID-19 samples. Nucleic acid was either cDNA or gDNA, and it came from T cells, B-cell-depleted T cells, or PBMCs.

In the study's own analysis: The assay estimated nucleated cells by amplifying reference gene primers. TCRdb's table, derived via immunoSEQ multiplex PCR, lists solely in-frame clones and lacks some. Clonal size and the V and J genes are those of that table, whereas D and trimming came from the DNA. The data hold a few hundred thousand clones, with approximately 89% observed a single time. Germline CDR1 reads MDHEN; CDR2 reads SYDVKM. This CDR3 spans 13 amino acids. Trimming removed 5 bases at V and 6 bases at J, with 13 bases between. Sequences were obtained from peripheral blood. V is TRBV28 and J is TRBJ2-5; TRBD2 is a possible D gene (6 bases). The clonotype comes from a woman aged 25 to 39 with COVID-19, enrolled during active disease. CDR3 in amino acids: CASSEEGIKTQYF. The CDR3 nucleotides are TGTGCCAGCAGTGAGGAGGGAATCAAGACCCAGTACTTC.